One sample yielded the 19 T cell receptor beta chains listed below, sequenced in a study of T cells expressing NK-cell markers. From its re-call of the 5' RACE reads, TCRdb lists each CDR3 protein once, without DNA. The sample includes about 380,000 distinct CDR3 sequences. Input material: blood T cells: a sorted CD56 or NKG2C T cell subset, CD4+ or CD8+ T cells, or bulk PBMC T cells (not recorded which). The source is a man aged 18 to 69 in good health.

The V gene is TRBV27, the J gene TRBJ2-7; TCRdb designates TRBD1, a call that cannot be tested without DNA. CDR1 is MNHEY, CDR2 SMNVEV, per germline (reference sequence). This CDR3 comprises 14 residues. This CDR3 reads CASSLRSRVYEQYF.

The chain combines TRBV18 with TRBJ2-2; TCRdb's D gene call, TRBD1, goes unchecked for lack of DNA. The CDR3 loop spans 14 amino acids. CDR1 and CDR2 (germline): KGHSH, LQKENI. The CDR3 loop is CASSQDRATGELFF.

The chain joins TRBV27 to TRBJ1-2; TCRdb indicates TRBD1, and absent DNA this call remains unverified. The length of the CDR3 is 13 residues. Germline lookup yields CDR1 MNHEY and CDR2 SMNVEV (reference sequence). CDR3 protein: CASTRVAGQGYTF.

The chain's CDR3 is CATSDLRGGSTDTQYF. This chain uses TRBV24-1 with TRBJ2-3; TCRdb lists TRBD2, though no DNA is available to test this call. Germline values: CDR1 KGHDR, CDR2 SFDVKD. There are 16 residues in the CDR3.

This CDR3 is CASFRDIFYEQYF. The V gene is TRBV2, the J gene TRBJ2-7; as DNA is missing, the TRBD1 call by TCRdb cannot be tested. This CDR3 contains 13 residues. Germline V gene data show CDR1 as SNHLY and CDR2 as FYNNEI. The variable domain in full, completed from reference TRBV2 and TRBJ2-7, reads EPEVTQTPSHQVTQMGQEVILRCVPISNHLYFYWYRQILGQKVEFLVSFYNNEISEKSEIFDDQFSVERPDGSNFTLKIRSTKLEDSAMYFCASFRDIFYEQYFGPGTRLTVT.

The rearrangement joins TRBV21-1 to TRBJ2-1; absent DNA, TCRdb's TRBD1 call cannot be checked. TRBV21-1 is a known pseudogene. This CDR3 region has 15 residues. The CDR3 here is CASSIIRVRRNEQFF.

The chain links TRBV4-2 to TRBJ2-1; TCRdb's D call of TRBD2 is untestable without DNA. The CDR3 consists of 17 residues. The germline V gene has CDR1 LGHNA and CDR2 YNFKEQ. The CDR3 here is CASSQDFAGGPYNEQFF.

The gene calls are TRBV2 and TRBJ2-1; TCRdb's D gene call, TRBD2, goes unchecked for lack of DNA. CDR3 size: 13 residues. Germline CDR1 SNHLY, CDR2 FYNNEI. CDR3 region: CASRATERGEQFF.

The CDR3 protein is CASSLWSSGGGEQFF. This chain joins TRBV7-3 and TRBJ2-1; lacking DNA, the TRBD2 call made by TCRdb goes unchecked. This CDR3 comprises 15 residues. Germline V lookup: CDR1 SGHTA, CDR2 FQGTGA.

The chain carries TRBV18 and TRBJ2-3; no DNA is available, so the TRBD2 call from TCRdb remains unchecked. The CDR3 totals 17 residues. Germline V gives CDR1 KGHSH, CDR2 LQKENI. The CDR3 loop reads CASSPPGLAGGLDTQYF. Full variable domain (remainder filled in from reference TRBV18 and TRBJ2-3): NAGVMQNPRHLVRRRGQEARLRCSPMKGHSHVYWYRQLPEEGLKFMVYLQKENIIDESGMPKERFSAEFPKEGPSILRIQQVVRGDSAAYFCASSPPGLAGGLDTQYFGPGTRLTVL.

This sequence joins TRBV27 and TRBJ2-5; TCRdb lists TRBD1, though no DNA is available to test this call. The germline CDR1 and CDR2 sequences are MNHEY and SMNVEV (reference sequence). The CDR3 runs 15 residues. This CDR3 reads CASSSRQRKGETQYF.

The chain carries TRBV7-3 and TRBJ2-3; TCRdb proposes TRBD1, but this gene call is untestable without DNA. The V gene's germline CDR1 is SGHTA and CDR2 FQGTGA. This CDR3 spans 15 amino acids. The CDR3 here is CASSFTSAPGDTQYF.

The chain is built from TRBV7-9 and TRBJ1-1. This CDR3 is built from 15 residues. Germline CDR1 and CDR2: SEHNR and FQNEAQ (reference sequence). This CDR3 is CASSARSSGVPTAFF.

The J gene is TRBJ2-3, the V gene TRBV5-1; TCRdb outputs TRBD2, but without DNA this stays unchecked. Germline lookup yields CDR1 SGHRS and CDR2 YFSETQ. CDR3 size: 20 residues. The CDR3 spells CASSRRTGGDSGGSTDTQYF.

The CDR3 sequence is CSVPGLVAKNIQYF. The J gene is TRBJ2-4, the V gene TRBV20-1; the TCRdb call, TRBD2, lacks DNA for checking. This CDR3 contains 14 residues. Germline V gene lookup returns CDR1 DFQATT and CDR2 SNEGSKA (reference sequence).

The chain carries TRBV3-1 and TRBJ2-5; the D call from TCRdb, TRBD1, cannot be confirmed without DNA. Germline V lookup: CDR1 LGHDT, CDR2 YNNKEL (reference sequence). CDR3 size: 17 residues. The CDR3 reads CASSQESLGPQQETQYF.

V and J are TRBV20-1 and TRBJ2-3; the TCRdb call, TRBD2, lacks DNA for checking. CDR3 length equals 16 residues. CDR1 DFQATT and CDR2 SNEGSKA come from the germline V gene (reference sequence). The CDR3: CSARGAPGLASDTQYF.

The chain joins TRBV6-1 to TRBJ2-2; TCRdb outputs TRBD1, but without DNA this stays unchecked. The CDR3 length is 16 residues. Germline loops: CDR1 MNHNS, CDR2 SASEGT. CDR3 in amino acids: CASGTQWGASTGELFF.

The chain joins TRBV27 to TRBJ2-7. Germline V CDR1 and CDR2: MNHEY, SMNVEV (reference sequence). CDR3 size: 14 residues. The CDR3 loop is CASSFTRVSYEQYF.